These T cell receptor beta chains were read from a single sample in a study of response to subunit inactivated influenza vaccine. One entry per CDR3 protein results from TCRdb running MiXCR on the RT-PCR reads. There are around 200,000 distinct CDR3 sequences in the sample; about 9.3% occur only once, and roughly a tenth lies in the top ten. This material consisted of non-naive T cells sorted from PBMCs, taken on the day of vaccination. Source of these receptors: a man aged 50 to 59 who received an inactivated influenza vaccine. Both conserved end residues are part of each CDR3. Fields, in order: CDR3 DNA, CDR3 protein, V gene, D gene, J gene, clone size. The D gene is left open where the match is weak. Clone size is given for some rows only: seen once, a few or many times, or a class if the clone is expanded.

TGTGCCAGCAGCCTAGCTCCAAATCAGCCCCAGCATTTT	CASSLAPNQPQHF	TRBV28	-	TRBJ1-5	many
TGTGCCAGCAGCTTGTTCGGGGAAGAGACCCAGTACTTC	CASSLFGEETQYF	TRBV5-5	-	TRBJ2-5	-
TGCAGCGGGGCAAGGGGGGGCGCAGGACAGTTCTTC	CSGARGGAGQFF	TRBV29-1	-	TRBJ2-1	many
TGTGCCAGCACCCCGGGATACTTGAACACTGAAGCTTTCTTT	CASTPGYLNTEAFF	TRBV5-6	-	TRBJ1-1	many
TGCGCCAGCAGCTTGGGAGGACTAGTTAGGAATGAGCAGTTCTTC	CASSLGGLVRNEQFF	TRBV5-1	TRBD2	TRBJ2-1	few
TGTGCCAGCCGTGAGGACGGGAACACTGAAGCTTTCTTT	CASREDGNTEAFF	TRBV7-3	-	TRBJ1-1	few
TGCGCCAGCAGCCACGGGGGGAACACAGATACGCAGTATTTT	CASSHGGNTDTQYF	TRBV4-3	TRBD2	TRBJ2-3	many
TGTGCCAGCAGCTTAGGCGTTGTGGGACAGGGGAATCAGCCCCAGCATTTT	CASSLGVVGQGNQPQHF	TRBV13	TRBD1	TRBJ1-5	few
TGTGCCAGCAGCCCATTCGGGCAGGGGGTAGGGTACGAGCAGTACTTC	CASSPFGQGVGYEQYF	TRBV7-2	TRBD1	TRBJ2-7	few
TGTGCCGGCCAAGGCGGCAGCTCTGGGGCCAACGTCCTGACTTTC	CAGQGGSSGANVLTF	TRBV7-2	-	TRBJ2-6	-
TGCAGTGCTACCCGCAGGCCAGCTAACTATGGCTACACCTTC	CSATRRPANYGYTF	TRBV20-1	-	TRBJ1-2	few
TGCGCCAGCAGCAAGGGACTAGCGGACTACAATGAGCAGTTCTTC	CASSKGLADYNEQFF	TRBV4-1	TRBD2	TRBJ2-1	many
TGTGCCAGCAGCCCCTGGCGGGGGCCACCCTACGAGCAGTACTTC	CASSPWRGPPYEQYF	TRBV12-3/TRBV12-4	-	TRBJ2-7	many
TGTGCCAGCAGCTTGCCGGGGACTAGCACTCACGAGCAGTACTTC	CASSLPGTSTHEQYF	TRBV7-2	TRBD2	TRBJ2-7	few
TGTGCCAGCAGGACCACGGGAAGGAAAGAGACCCAGTACTTC	CASRTTGRKETQYF	TRBV28	-	TRBJ2-5	many
TGCAGTGCTAGCATCCCGGGGTCTCATAATTCACCCCTCCACTTT	CSASIPGSHNSPLHF	TRBV20-1	-	TRBJ1-6	many
TGTGCCAGCAGCGTAGGTCCGGGGCAAGAGCAGTACTTC	CASSVGPGQEQYF	TRBV9	-	TRBJ2-7	many
TGTGCCAGCACCCCGGATCTCCTCAATCAGCCCCAGCATTTT	CASTPDLLNQPQHF	TRBV2	-	TRBJ1-5	few
TGCGCCAGCAGCTTGGGAGACCGGGGAAACATTCAGTACTTC	CASSLGDRGNIQYF	TRBV5-1	-	TRBJ2-4	-
TGTGCCACCAGTGAGTCCCCGGGACAGGGGAAAGAGACCCAGTACTTC	CATSESPGQGKETQYF	TRBV24-1	TRBD1	TRBJ2-5	-
TGTGCCAGCAGTTCATATTGGCCCGGGACGGATGGCCGGAGCGGCACTGAAGCTTTCTTT	CASSSYWPGTDGRSGTEAFF	TRBV28	-	TRBJ1-1	-
TGTGCCAGCAGTTTGCTGTCGGGAGCCCTGAACACCGGGGAGCTGTTTTTT	CASSLLSGALNTGELFF	TRBV27	-	TRBJ2-2	few
TGTGCCAGCAGTTCGTTCGGAGGCTACACCTTC	CASSSFGGYTF	TRBV12-3/TRBV12-4	-	TRBJ1-2	many
TGTGCCAGCGTCAGCCCAGGCTTCCAGCCCCAGCATTTT	CASVSPGFQPQHF	TRBV6-1	-	TRBJ1-5	-
TGTGCCAGCAGCCCATGGACTAGCGGGTTGACAGATACGCAGTATTTT	CASSPWTSGLTDTQYF	TRBV7-9	TRBD2	TRBJ2-3	many
TGTGCCAGCAGTAGGAGGAATGAGCAGTTCTTC	CASSRRNEQFF	TRBV28	-	TRBJ2-1	few
TGCGCCAGCAGCTTGGGCGCTAGCGGGTCTGTCTACGAGCAGTACTTC	CASSLGASGSVYEQYF	TRBV5-1	TRBD2	TRBJ2-7	many
TGCAGTCCGAGCGGGTCCTCCGAGGAGTTTAAGACCCAGTACTTC	CSPSGSSEEFKTQYF	TRBV20-1	-	TRBJ2-5	few
TGTGCCAGCAGTTTACATCCCAAGAAGTTCTTC	CASSLHPKKFF	TRBV12-3/TRBV12-4	-	TRBJ2-1	few
TGCGCCAGCAGCTTCCGTTCTACCACAGATACGCAGTATTTT	CASSFRSTTDTQYF	TRBV5-1	-	TRBJ2-3	many
TGTGCCAGCTCACCAAGGGACAGGGGCGGCGAGCAGTACTTC	CASSPRDRGGEQYF	TRBV18	TRBD1	TRBJ2-7	few
TGTGCCTGGGGTCGAGCGGGGGGCATGATTGGTGAGCAGTTCTTC	CAWGRAGGMIGEQFF	TRBV30	TRBD2	TRBJ2-1	-
TGTGCCAGCAGCCAACCTATTTTGGGCTACGAGCAGTACTTC	CASSQPILGYEQYF	TRBV4-2	-	TRBJ2-7	few
TGTGCCAGCAGCCAAGATACCCTGACAGCCTGGAACACCGGGGAGCTGTTTTTT	CASSQDTLTAWNTGELFF	TRBV3-1	-	TRBJ2-2	-
TGTGCCAGCAGCTTAGCTACAGCGGGGGGGCGGTATACGCAGTATTTT	CASSLATAGGRYTQYF	TRBV7-2	TRBD2	TRBJ2-3	-
TGCGCCAGCAGCCCTACCGTCCCCACACGAACGGAGACCGGGGAGCTGTTTTTT	CASSPTVPTRTETGELFF	TRBV5-1	-	TRBJ2-2	-
TGCGCCAGCAGCCCACAGACAGGGATAGGTCAGCCCCAGCATTTT	CASSPQTGIGQPQHF	TRBV5-1	TRBD1	TRBJ1-5	many
TGTGCCAGCAGCGGGGACGACCGGGACAGGGAGTTCTTC	CASSGDDRDREFF	TRBV9	TRBD1	TRBJ2-1	-
TGTGCCAGCAGTGAACGTGGCTGGCAAGAGACCCAGTACTTC	CASSERGWQETQYF	TRBV25-1	-	TRBJ2-5	-
TGTGCCAGCAGTTACGCCGGGCAATGGGGCCCGAACACCGGGGAGCTGTTTTTT	CASSYAGQWGPNTGELFF	TRBV6-5	-	TRBJ2-2	-
TGTGCCAGCAGCTTAGATAGGGGTAATGAAAAACTGTTTTTT	CASSLDRGNEKLFF	TRBV7-2	-	TRBJ1-4	many
TGCAGCGCCCTAACTCGGACTAGAGCAGATACGCAGTATTTT	CSALTRTRADTQYF	TRBV29-1	TRBD2	TRBJ2-3	-
TGTGCCAGCAGCCAAGGGCGGACCAGCGAAAAACTGTTTTTT	CASSQGRTSEKLFF	TRBV3-1	-	TRBJ1-4	once
TGTGCCACCAGTGATTCGGACCTCATGAGGTTCTTC	CATSDSDLMRFF	TRBV24-1	-	TRBJ2-1	many
TGTGCCAGCACGGCGGAATATAGCAATCAGCCCCAGCATTTT	CASTAEYSNQPQHF	TRBV6-1	-	TRBJ1-5	few